This TCR beta chain was sequenced for a study of regulatory T cells in long-lasting Graves disease. For the study at large: Antithyroid drugs had been taken by newly diagnosed Graves' patients for under 3 months.

With iRepertoire HTBI primers and Arm-PCR of CDR3 regions, TCR beta libraries were built. Each CDR3 protein is one row after TCRdb ran MiXCR on the multiplex PCR reads. The table shows 450,000 to 650,000 distinct CDR3 sequences, with about 16% occurring only once. In its sample, this clonotype was seen a few times. Time point defined: newly diagnosed GD, antithyroid drugs for less than 3 months. The TCR library was made from RNA extracted from PBMCs. Guidelines of the American Thyroid Association were used to diagnose Graves' disease. This same sample was also taken into another study, of T cells in Graves' hyperthyroidism and ophthalmopathy. Turning to that study: Blood also showed most of the thyroid clonotypes that were expanded above 0.001.

Sequenced here: peripheral blood mononuclear cells (PBMCs), sampled at new diagnosis, from a patient treated with antithyroid drugs. This clonotype was sampled from a woman aged 35-65 years with Graves disease.

CDR3 bases: TGCAGTGCAAAGACAGGGGGCACTGAAGCTTTCTTT. Residues: CSAKTGGTEAFF. This chain uses TRBV20-1 with TRBJ1-1; 9 bases line up with TRBD1. CDR1 and CDR2 from the germline V gene are DFQATT and SNEGSKA (reference sequence). V trimming: 6 bases; J trimming: 4 bases; junction bases outside the gene matches: 3. The length of the CDR3 is 12 residues.